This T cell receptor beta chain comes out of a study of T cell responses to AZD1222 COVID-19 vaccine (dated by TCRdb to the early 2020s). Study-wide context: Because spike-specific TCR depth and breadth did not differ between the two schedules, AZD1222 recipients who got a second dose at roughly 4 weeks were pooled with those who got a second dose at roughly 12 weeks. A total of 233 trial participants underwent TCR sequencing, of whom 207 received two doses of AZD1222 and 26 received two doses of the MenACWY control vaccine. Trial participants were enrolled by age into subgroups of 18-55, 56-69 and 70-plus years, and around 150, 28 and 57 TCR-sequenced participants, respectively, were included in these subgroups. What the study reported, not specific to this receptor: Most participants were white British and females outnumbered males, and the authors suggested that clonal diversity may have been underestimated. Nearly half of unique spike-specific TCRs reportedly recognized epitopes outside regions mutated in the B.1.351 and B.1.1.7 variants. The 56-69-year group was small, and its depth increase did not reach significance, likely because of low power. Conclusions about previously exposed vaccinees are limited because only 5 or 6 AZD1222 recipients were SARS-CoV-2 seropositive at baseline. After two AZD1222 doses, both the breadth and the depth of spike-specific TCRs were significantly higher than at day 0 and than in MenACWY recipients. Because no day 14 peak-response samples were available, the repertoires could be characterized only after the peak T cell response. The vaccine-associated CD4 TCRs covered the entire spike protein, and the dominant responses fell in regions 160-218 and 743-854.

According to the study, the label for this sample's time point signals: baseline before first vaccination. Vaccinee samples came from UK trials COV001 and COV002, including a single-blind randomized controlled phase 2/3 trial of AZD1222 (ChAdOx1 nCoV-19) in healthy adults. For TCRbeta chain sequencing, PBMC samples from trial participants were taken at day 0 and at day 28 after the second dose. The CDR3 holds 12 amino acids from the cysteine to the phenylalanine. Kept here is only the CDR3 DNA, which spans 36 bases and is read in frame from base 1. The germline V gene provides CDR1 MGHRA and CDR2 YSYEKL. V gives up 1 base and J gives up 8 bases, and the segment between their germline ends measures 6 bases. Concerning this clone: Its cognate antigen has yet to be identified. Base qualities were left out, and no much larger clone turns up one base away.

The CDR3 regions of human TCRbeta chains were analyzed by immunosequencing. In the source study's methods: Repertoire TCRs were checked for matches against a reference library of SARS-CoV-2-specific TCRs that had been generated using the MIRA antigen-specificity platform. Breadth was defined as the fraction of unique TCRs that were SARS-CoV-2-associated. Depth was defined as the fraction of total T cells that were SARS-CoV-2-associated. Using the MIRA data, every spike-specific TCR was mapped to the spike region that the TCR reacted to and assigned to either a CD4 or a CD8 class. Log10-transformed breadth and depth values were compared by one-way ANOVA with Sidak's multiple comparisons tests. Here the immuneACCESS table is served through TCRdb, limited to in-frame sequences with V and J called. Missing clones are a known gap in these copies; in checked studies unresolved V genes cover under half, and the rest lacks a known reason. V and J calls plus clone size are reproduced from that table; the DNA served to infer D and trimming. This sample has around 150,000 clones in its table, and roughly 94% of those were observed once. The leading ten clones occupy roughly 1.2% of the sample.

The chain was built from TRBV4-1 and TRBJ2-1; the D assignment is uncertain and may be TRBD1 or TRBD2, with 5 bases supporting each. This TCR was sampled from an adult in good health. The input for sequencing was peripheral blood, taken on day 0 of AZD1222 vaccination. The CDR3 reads CASSQVGDEQFF. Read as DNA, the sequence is TGCGCCAGCAGCCAAGTGGGGGATGAGCAGTTCTTC.